The rows below give T cell receptor beta chains drawn from one sample of a study of shared clonotypes between healthy human individuals. This table comes from immunoSEQ multiplex PCR, and its TCRdb copy is limited to in-frame clones, with some not included. The table shows around 560,000 clones, with 85% to 95% occurring only once. Sequencing was done on a sample of naive CD8+ T cells sorted from blood. All receptors come from a woman in her 30s in good health. Each CDR3 is given with its conserved first and last residue. Fields, in order: V gene, J gene, clone size, CDR3 protein. The size entry is marked missing in some rows and otherwise reads once, few, many or a size class.

v_call: TRBV30; j_call: TRBJ2-7; clone_size: .; cdr3_aa: CAWSEVGLSLDEQYF
v_call: TRBV27; j_call: TRBJ2-1; clone_size: .; cdr3_aa: CASSKAGAYNEQFF
v_call: TRBV5-6; j_call: TRBJ1-5; clone_size: .; cdr3_aa: CASSLGDQPQHF
v_call: TRBV7-9; j_call: TRBJ2-5; clone_size: .; cdr3_aa: CASSQDFPETQYF
v_call: TRBV28; j_call: TRBJ1-5; clone_size: .; cdr3_aa: CASSSRQGTSQPQHF
v_call: TRBV27; j_call: TRBJ2-7; clone_size: .; cdr3_aa: CASSIRQDRSYEQYF
v_call: TRBV7-9; j_call: .; clone_size: .; cdr3_aa: CASSSSENNEQYF
v_call: TRBV27; j_call: TRBJ2-2; clone_size: .; cdr3_aa: CASSLRAGTGDTGELFF
v_call: TRBV18; j_call: TRBJ2-7; clone_size: .; cdr3_aa: CASSPPTGYEQYF
v_call: TRBV7-3; j_call: TRBJ2-1; clone_size: .; cdr3_aa: CASSVLAGGTNEQFF
v_call: TRBV5-4; j_call: TRBJ1-1; clone_size: once; cdr3_aa: CASSFLTYEAFF
v_call: TRBV7-9; j_call: TRBJ2-1; clone_size: .; cdr3_aa: CASIGTHHNEQFF
v_call: TRBV23-1; j_call: TRBJ2-6; clone_size: .; cdr3_aa: CASSRSGGFGANVLTF
v_call: TRBV5-5; j_call: TRBJ1-5; clone_size: .; cdr3_aa: CASSLRDSNQPQHF
v_call: TRBV28; j_call: TRBJ2-7; clone_size: .; cdr3_aa: CASSLGLAGGYEQYF
v_call: TRBV27; j_call: TRBJ2-1; clone_size: .; cdr3_aa: CASSLIAGGGYNEQFF
v_call: TRBV5-6; j_call: TRBJ1-2; clone_size: .; cdr3_aa: CASSLEWEGAWGYTF
v_call: TRBV5-4; j_call: TRBJ2-7; clone_size: .; cdr3_aa: CASSPISGSF
v_call: TRBV28; j_call: TRBJ2-7; clone_size: .; cdr3_aa: CASSFPGFSYEQYF
v_call: TRBV11-2; j_call: TRBJ2-7; clone_size: .; cdr3_aa: CASSLVAGHRYEQYF
v_call: TRBV28; j_call: TRBJ1-5; clone_size: .; cdr3_aa: CASSLMDYWPQHF
v_call: TRBV27; j_call: TRBJ2-7; clone_size: .; cdr3_aa: CASSSGRTGVFEQYF
v_call: TRBV19; j_call: TRBJ2-1; clone_size: .; cdr3_aa: CASLQGEANEQFF
v_call: TRBV11-2; j_call: TRBJ2-7; clone_size: .; cdr3_aa: CASSPEDSDYEQYF
v_call: TRBV4-1; j_call: TRBJ2-7; clone_size: .; cdr3_aa: CASSPDRGAYEQYF
v_call: TRBV5-1; j_call: TRBJ1-2; clone_size: once; cdr3_aa: CASSLAGGDSNYGYTF
v_call: TRBV19; j_call: TRBJ1-1; clone_size: few; cdr3_aa: CASSILEQSEAFF
v_call: TRBV5-1; j_call: TRBJ2-1; clone_size: .; cdr3_aa: CASSVGTNYNEQFF
v_call: TRBV7-7; j_call: TRBJ2-1; clone_size: .; cdr3_aa: CASSPRGGSINEQFF
v_call: TRBV29-1; j_call: TRBJ1-3; clone_size: .; cdr3_aa: CSVRLGSGNTIYF
v_call: TRBV5-6; j_call: TRBJ1-2; clone_size: .; cdr3_aa: CASSTPSEVLWYGYTF
v_call: TRBV7-9; j_call: TRBJ2-7; clone_size: .; cdr3_aa: CASSWDSPYEQYF
v_call: TRBV28; j_call: TRBJ1-2; clone_size: .; cdr3_aa: CASISGDYGYTF
v_call: TRBV10-1; j_call: TRBJ2-1; clone_size: .; cdr3_aa: CASSESLITAYNEQFF
v_call: TRBV27; j_call: TRBJ2-7; clone_size: once; cdr3_aa: CASSPTGSDEQYF
v_call: TRBV6-5; j_call: TRBJ2-1; clone_size: .; cdr3_aa: CASSYYGEEFF
v_call: TRBV29-1; j_call: TRBJ1-2; clone_size: .; cdr3_aa: CSVDGANYGYTF
v_call: TRBV27; j_call: TRBJ1-2; clone_size: .; cdr3_aa: CASSQGTGYGYTF
v_call: TRBV7-9; j_call: TRBJ1-2; clone_size: .; cdr3_aa: CASSSGQGYGGGYTF
v_call: TRBV7-8; j_call: TRBJ2-7; clone_size: .; cdr3_aa: CASSPSWGAYYEQYF
v_call: TRBV6-1; j_call: TRBJ2-2; clone_size: .; cdr3_aa: CASSGPGGDTGELFF
v_call: TRBV10-2; j_call: TRBJ2-5; clone_size: .; cdr3_aa: CASSERDFLETQYF
v_call: TRBV2; j_call: TRBJ2-1; clone_size: .; cdr3_aa: CASSDSENSYNEQFF
v_call: TRBV7-9; j_call: TRBJ2-5; clone_size: .; cdr3_aa: CASSLGYPQGQETQYF
v_call: TRBV29-1; j_call: TRBJ2-1; clone_size: .; cdr3_aa: CSVGTGYNEQFF